Below, one T cell receptor beta chain is given with its context. Antigen specificity is unknown. The same CDR3 can be traced to other DNA sequences in this sample. PCR used 60 Vbeta primers and 13 Jbeta primers. The table came from immunoSEQ multiplex PCR; TCRdb's copy has only in-frame clones and leaves some out. In the table there are 200,000 to 250,000 clones, approximately 80% of which are singletons. This sample is part of a study of cytomegalovirus exposure and HLA in healthy donors. The study's findings and limits: HLA restriction was apparent for most CMV-associated TCR beta chains in a later analysis.

This receptor was obtained from a young woman in good health and CMV-seronegative. Sequencing was carried out using PBMCs.

Here the CDR3 reads CASSYTGNTGELFF. In DNA form, the CDR3 reads TGTGCCAGCAGTTACACTGGTAACACCGGGGAGCTGTTTTTT. This chain joins TRBV6-5 and TRBJ2-2; no clear D. The CDR3 contains 14 residues. CDR1 and CDR2 (germline): MNHEY, SVGAGI. The V end was cut by 2 bases, the J end by 2 bases, with 6 bases between.